Listed below are T cell receptor beta chains from one sample, sequenced in a study of cytomegalovirus exposure and HLA in healthy donors. Assay: immunoSEQ multiplex PCR; the TCRdb copy retains only in-frame clones and omits some. Of about 160,000 clones in the sample, 65% to 85% are singletons; the top ten hold around 7%. Sequencing used PBMCs. The source is a middle-aged man in good health and CMV-seropositive. Each CDR3 is given with its conserved first and last residue. Each record gives: V gene, clone size, D gene, CDR3 length, J gene, CDR3 DNA, CDR3 protein. The D gene is left open where the match is weak. Some rows have no size entry. The others give once, few or many, or a class for an expanded clone.

V: TRBV28; size: few; D: .; length: 14; J: TRBJ2-7; DNA: TGTGCCAGCAGGCCCTCAGGGGCGTCCTACGAGCAGTACTTC; CDR3: CASRPSGASYEQYF
V: TRBV7-9; size: .; D: .; length: 14; J: TRBJ1-4; DNA: TGTGCCAGCGAGTTTGCGGCAGGGGATGAAAAACTGTTTTTT; CDR3: CASEFAAGDEKLFF
V: TRBV6-6; size: .; D: TRBD1; length: 15; J: TRBJ1-4; DNA: TGTGCCAGCAGTACAAGGGACAGCCAGAATGAAAAACTGTTTTTT; CDR3: CASSTRDSQNEKLFF
V: TRBV10-3; size: few; D: TRBD1; length: 13; J: TRBJ2-7; DNA: TGTGCCATCACCAAGGGACAGGGCGACGAGCAGTACTTC; CDR3: CAITKGQGDEQYF
V: TRBV27; size: once; D: TRBD1; length: 21; J: TRBJ1-4; DNA: TGTGCCAGCAGTTTATCCGGAGGGGACAGGGGGCGAATAACAACTAATGAAAAACTGTTTTTT; CDR3: CASSLSGGDRGRITTNEKLFF
V: TRBV4-1; size: .; D: TRBD1; length: 15; J: TRBJ2-5; DNA: TGCGCCAGCAGCCAAGAAAGGGGACAGCTGGGGACCCAGTACTTC; CDR3: CASSQERGQLGTQYF
V: TRBV7-8; size: few; D: .; length: 14; J: TRBJ2-7; DNA: TGTGCCAGCAGCTTACAGGGAATCGCCTACGAGCAGTACTTC; CDR3: CASSLQGIAYEQYF
V: TRBV18; size: .; D: .; length: 13; J: TRBJ2-7; DNA: TGTGCCAGCTCACAGGGGGAATCCTACGAGCAGTACTTC; CDR3: CASSQGESYEQYF
V: TRBV14; size: .; D: .; length: 14; J: TRBJ2-2; DNA: TGTGCCAGCAGCCAAGAGTTTGCCGGTGTGGAGCTGTTTTTT; CDR3: CASSQEFAGVELFF
V: TRBV5-1; size: few; D: .; length: 15; J: TRBJ1-2; DNA: TGCGCCAGCAGCCAACCATCCGACAGTGGATGGGGCTACACCTTC; CDR3: CASSQPSDSGWGYTF
V: TRBV30; size: .; D: TRBD1; length: 13; J: TRBJ1-1; DNA: TGTGCCTGCCCCGACAGGGAAATTGGTGAAGCTTTCTTT; CDR3: CACPDREIGEAFF
V: TRBV5-1; size: .; D: TRBD1; length: 14; J: TRBJ1-1; DNA: TGCGCCAGCAGCCCGGGACAGGCGAACACTGAAGCTTTCTTT; CDR3: CASSPGQANTEAFF
V: TRBV7-4; size: .; D: TRBD2; length: 18; J: TRBJ2-1; DNA: TGTGCCAGCCGTGCTAACGGGACTAGCGGAAGCTCCTACAATGAGCAGTTCTTC; CDR3: CASRANGTSGSSYNEQFF
V: TRBV27; size: .; D: TRBD1; length: 15; J: TRBJ1-6; DNA: TGTGCCAGCAGTTTGGACAGGGGGCTAGTTACTCCCCTCCACTTT; CDR3: CASSLDRGLVTPLHF
V: TRBV11-2; size: .; D: TRBD2; length: 15; J: TRBJ2-3; DNA: TGTGCCAGCAGCTTAGGACTAGCGGGGGTGGATACGCAGTATTTT; CDR3: CASSLGLAGVDTQYF
V: TRBV5-1; size: few; D: .; length: 13; J: TRBJ1-2; DNA: TGCGCCAGCAGCTTGGCAGGGAACTATGGCTACACCTTC; CDR3: CASSLAGNYGYTF
V: TRBV10-3; size: few; D: TRBD1; length: 15; J: TRBJ1-1; DNA: TGTGCCATCAGTGAGTCAGGGGGCGGGAACACTGAAGCTTTCTTT; CDR3: CAISESGGGNTEAFF
V: TRBV7-6; size: few; D: .; length: 16; J: TRBJ2-7; DNA: TGTGCCAGCAGCCCCGTGCAGGGTCCCCCTCACTACGAGCAGTACTTC; CDR3: CASSPVQGPPHYEQYF
V: TRBV9; size: .; D: TRBD2; length: 16; J: TRBJ2-2; DNA: TGTGCCAGCAGCGTGGGACTAGCGGGGAACACCGGGGAGCTGTTTTTT; CDR3: CASSVGLAGNTGELFF
V: TRBV7-3; size: .; D: .; length: 13; J: TRBJ2-5; DNA: TGTGCCAGCAGCAAGGACAGCCAAGAGACCCAGTACTTC; CDR3: CASSKDSQETQYF
V: TRBV7-3; size: .; D: .; length: 13; J: TRBJ2-7; DNA: TGTGCCAGCAGCTTTGGCAGATCCTACGAGCAGTACTTC; CDR3: CASSFGRSYEQYF
V: TRBV5-5; size: .; D: .; length: 14; J: TRBJ1-2; DNA: TGTGCCAGCAGCTTGGAGGTGGTGGGCTCGGGCTACACCTTC; CDR3: CASSLEVVGSGYTF
V: TRBV2; size: .; D: .; length: 14; J: TRBJ1-2; DNA: TGTGCCAGCAGTGGGTTCTCAGGTTTAGTCGGCTACACCTTC; CDR3: CASSGFSGLVGYTF
V: TRBV4-1; size: .; D: .; length: 15; J: TRBJ2-6; DNA: TGCGCCAGCAGCCTTCCAGGGTCTCTGAGCCACGTCCTGACTTTC; CDR3: CASSLPGSLSHVLTF
V: TRBV7-9; size: .; D: TRBD1; length: 15; J: TRBJ1-2; DNA: TGTGCCAGCAGTCAATCGGGACAGGGAGCCTATGGCTACACCTTC; CDR3: CASSQSGQGAYGYTF
V: TRBV4-3; size: .; D: TRBD1; length: 15; J: TRBJ1-6; DNA: TGCGCCAGCAGCGCCCGGACAGGAGAATATTCACCCCTCCACTTT; CDR3: CASSARTGEYSPLHF
V: TRBV7-9; size: .; D: .; length: 13; J: TRBJ1-3; DNA: TGTGCCAGCAGCTTAGCGCGTTCAGGGGATTTCTATTTT; CDR3: CASSLARSGDFYF
V: TRBV6-5; size: .; D: .; length: 13; J: TRBJ1-2; DNA: TGTGCCAGCACAACCGGAACAGGGTATGGCTACACCTTC; CDR3: CASTTGTGYGYTF
V: TRBV2; size: few; D: TRBD1; length: 15; J: TRBJ1-6; DNA: TGTGCCAGCAGTGAAGTTGGGGACAGTAATTCACCCCTCCACTTT; CDR3: CASSEVGDSNSPLHF
V: TRBV5-6; size: .; D: .; length: 14; J: TRBJ1-2; DNA: TGTGCCAGCAGCTTGCCATCGACAGTTTATGGCTACACCTTC; CDR3: CASSLPSTVYGYTF
V: TRBV7-8; size: .; D: TRBD1; length: 14; J: TRBJ2-7; DNA: TGTGCCAGCAGCCCCGGGACAGGGTCGCGAGAGCAGTACTTC; CDR3: CASSPGTGSREQYF
V: TRBV6-6; size: .; D: TRBD1; length: 15; J: TRBJ2-7; DNA: TGTGCCAGCATCCAAGGGACAGGGAGCTCCTACGAGCAGTACTTC; CDR3: CASIQGTGSSYEQYF
V: TRBV6-4; size: .; D: TRBD1; length: 15; J: TRBJ2-3; DNA: TGTGCCAGCAGTGAGACAGGGGGGGTCACAGATACGCAGTATTTT; CDR3: CASSETGGVTDTQYF
V: TRBV28; size: once; D: TRBD1; length: 13; J: TRBJ1-2; DNA: TGTGCCAGCAGTTCCACAGGGGGTTATGGCTACACCTTC; CDR3: CASSSTGGYGYTF
V: TRBV19; size: .; D: TRBD1; length: 17; J: TRBJ2-5; DNA: TGTGCCAGTAGTTTCGGCGGAAGGACAGGGATCGGGGAGACCCAGTACTTC; CDR3: CASSFGGRTGIGETQYF
V: TRBV6-1; size: few; D: .; length: 15; J: TRBJ2-3; DNA: TGTGCCACCACCTCTCACGGTTTAGTCACAGATACGCAGTATTTT; CDR3: CATTSHGLVTDTQYF
V: TRBV6-1; size: .; D: .; length: 15; J: TRBJ2-3; DNA: TGTGCCAGCAGTGAAGGGCTAGCACCAGCCGATACGCAGTATTTT; CDR3: CASSEGLAPADTQYF
V: TRBV27; size: few; D: TRBD1; length: 12; J: TRBJ1-2; DNA: TGTGCCAGCAGCCGGGACAGGGGCGGCTACACCTTC; CDR3: CASSRDRGGYTF
V: TRBV7-6; size: once; D: TRBD1; length: 16; J: TRBJ1-1; DNA: TGTGCCAGCAGCCCGAGGGGGGACAGGGGGTTGGGTGAAGCTTTCTTT; CDR3: CASSPRGDRGLGEAFF
V: TRBV19; size: .; D: .; length: 13; J: TRBJ1-2; DNA: TGTGCCAGTAGGGATACAGGGAAGGATGGCTACACCTTC; CDR3: CASRDTGKDGYTF
V: TRBV9; size: .; D: TRBD1; length: 14; J: TRBJ2-7; DNA: TGTGCCAGCAGCCCGCGGGACAGGGGGTACGAGCAGTACTTC; CDR3: CASSPRDRGYEQYF
V: TRBV13; size: .; D: .; length: 17; J: TRBJ2-5; DNA: TGTGCCAGCAGCTCCACCAGGGGGGACCGCTCGGGGGAGACCCAGTACTTC; CDR3: CASSSTRGDRSGETQYF
V: TRBV4-3; size: .; D: TRBD2; length: 16; J: TRBJ2-2; DNA: TGCGCCAGCAGCGAGGCTAGCGGGGCCAACACCGGGGAGCTGTTTTTT; CDR3: CASSEASGANTGELFF
V: TRBV6-5; size: .; D: .; length: 13; J: TRBJ2-5; DNA: TGTGCCAGCAGTAGGGACTACCAAGAGACCCAGTACTTC; CDR3: CASSRDYQETQYF
V: TRBV11-2; size: .; D: .; length: 13; J: TRBJ2-7; DNA: TGTGCCAGCAGCCCGGTAGAGTCGGACGAGCAGTACTTC; CDR3: CASSPVESDEQYF
V: TRBV9; size: .; D: TRBD1; length: 16; J: TRBJ2-1; DNA: TGTGCCAGCAGCGTCGTGGATCACAGGGGGCGAAGTGAGCAGTTCTTC; CDR3: CASSVVDHRGRSEQFF
V: TRBV6-1; size: .; D: .; length: 13; J: TRBJ2-7; DNA: TGTGCCAGCACCTGGTGGCCCCCAGGCGAGCAGTACTTC; CDR3: CASTWWPPGEQYF
V: TRBV11-1; size: .; D: .; length: 14; J: TRBJ1-1; DNA: TGTGCCAGCAGCTTACGGACACTAAACACTGAAGCTTTCTTT; CDR3: CASSLRTLNTEAFF